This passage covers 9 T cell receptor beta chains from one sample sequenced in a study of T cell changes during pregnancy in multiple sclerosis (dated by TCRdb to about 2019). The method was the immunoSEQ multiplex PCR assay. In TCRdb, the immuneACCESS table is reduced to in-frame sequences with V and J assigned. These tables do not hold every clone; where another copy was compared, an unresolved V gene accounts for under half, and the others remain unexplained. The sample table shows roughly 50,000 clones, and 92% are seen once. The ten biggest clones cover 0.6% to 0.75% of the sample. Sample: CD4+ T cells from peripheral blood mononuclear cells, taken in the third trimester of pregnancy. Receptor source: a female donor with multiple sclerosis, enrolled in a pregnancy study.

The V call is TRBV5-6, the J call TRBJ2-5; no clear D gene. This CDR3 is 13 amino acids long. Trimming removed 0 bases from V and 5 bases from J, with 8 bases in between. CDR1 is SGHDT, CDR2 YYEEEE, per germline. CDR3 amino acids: CASSLGGRETQYF. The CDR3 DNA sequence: TGTGCCAGCAGCTTGGGAGGCCGGGAGACCCAGTACTTC.

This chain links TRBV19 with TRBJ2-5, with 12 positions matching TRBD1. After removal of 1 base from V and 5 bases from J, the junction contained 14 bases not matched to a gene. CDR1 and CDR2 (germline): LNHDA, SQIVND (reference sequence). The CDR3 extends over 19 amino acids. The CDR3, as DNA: TGTGCCAGTAGTATAGGGCCCCCGGGGACAGGGGGCGCAAGGGAGACCCAGTACTTC. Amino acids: CASSIGPPGTGGARETQYF.

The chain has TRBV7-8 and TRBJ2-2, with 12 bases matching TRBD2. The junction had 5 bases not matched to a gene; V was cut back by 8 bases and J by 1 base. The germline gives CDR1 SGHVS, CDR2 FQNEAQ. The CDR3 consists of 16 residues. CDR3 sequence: CASYPSGRGNTGELFF. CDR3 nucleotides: TGTGCCAGCTATCCTAGCGGGAGGGGGAACACCGGGGAGCTGTTTTTT. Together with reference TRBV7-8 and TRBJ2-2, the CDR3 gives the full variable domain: GAGVSQSPRYKVAKRGQDVALRCDPISGHVSLFWYQQALGQGPEFLTYFQNEAQLDKSGLPSDRFFAERPEGSVSTLKIQRTQQEDSAVYLCASYPSGRGNTGELFFGEGSRLTVL.

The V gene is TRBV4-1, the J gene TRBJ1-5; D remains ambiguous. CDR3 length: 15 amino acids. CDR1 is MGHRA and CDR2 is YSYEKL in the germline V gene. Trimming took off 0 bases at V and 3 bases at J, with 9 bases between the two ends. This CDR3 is CASSQEWAYNQPQHF. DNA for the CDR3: TGCGCCAGCAGCCAAGAGTGGGCCTACAATCAGCCCCAGCATTTT.

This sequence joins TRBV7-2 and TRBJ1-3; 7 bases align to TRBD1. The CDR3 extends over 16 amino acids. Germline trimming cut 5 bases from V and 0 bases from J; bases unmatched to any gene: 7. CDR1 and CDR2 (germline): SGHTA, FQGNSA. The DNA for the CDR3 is TGTGCCAGCAGCATTGGACAGGTCCCCTCTGGAAACACCATATATTTT. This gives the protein CASSIGQVPSGNTIYF.

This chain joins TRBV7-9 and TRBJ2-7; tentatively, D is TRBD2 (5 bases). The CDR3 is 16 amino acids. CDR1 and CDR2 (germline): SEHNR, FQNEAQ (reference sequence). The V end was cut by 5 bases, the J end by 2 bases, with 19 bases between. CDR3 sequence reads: CASSPSRAGEAYEQYF. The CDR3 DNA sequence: TGTGCCAGCAGCCCTAGCCGGGCAGGAGAGGCCTACGAGCAGTACTTC.

The DNA for the CDR3 is TGTGCCAGCAGCTTAGATATCGGCAGAGGATTCTATGGCTACACCTTC. Translating gives CASSLDIGRGFYGYTF. The genes are TRBV7-9 and TRBJ1-2, with D unresolved. The V end lost 1 base, the J end lost 4 bases, and 16 bases lay between the germline ends. This CDR3 comprises 16 residues. Germline CDR1 is SEHNR and CDR2 is FQNEAQ (reference sequence).

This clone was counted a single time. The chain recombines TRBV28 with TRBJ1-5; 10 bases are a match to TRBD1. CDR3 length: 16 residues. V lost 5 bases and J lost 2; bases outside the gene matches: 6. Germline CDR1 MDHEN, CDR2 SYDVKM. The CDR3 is CASSRTGTGGNQPQHF. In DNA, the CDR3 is TGTGCCAGCAGTCGAACCGGGACAGGGGGCAATCAGCCCCAGCATTTT.

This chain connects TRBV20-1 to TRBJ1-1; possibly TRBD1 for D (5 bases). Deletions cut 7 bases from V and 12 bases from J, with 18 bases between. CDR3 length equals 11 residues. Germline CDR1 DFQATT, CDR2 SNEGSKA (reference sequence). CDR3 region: CSVGASWSSFF. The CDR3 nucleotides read TGCAGTGTTGGGGCGTCTTGGTCGTCTTTCTTT.